The 13 T cell receptor beta chains below were found in one sample sequenced in a study of PD-L1 blockade in urothelial cancer. Time point described: peripheral blood 6 weeks after treatment start. Assay used: immunoSEQ multiplex PCR; TCRdb lists only in-frame clones, some missing. The sample contains roughly 120,000 clones, 80% to 90% of which appear only once. The sequences come from PBMCs, collected around atezolizumab (anti-PD-L1) treatment. These receptors were obtained from a man in his 60s with urothelial cancer.

The J gene is TRBJ2-7, the V gene TRBV7-3, with TRBD2 as a possible D gene (6 bases). V lost 6 bases and J 0 bases, leaving 9 bases between the germline ends. This CDR3 is 13 amino acids long. Germline values: CDR1 SGHTA, CDR2 FQGTGA. DNA of the CDR3: TGTGCCAGCAGTTTCGGGGGCTCCTACGAGCAGTACTTC. This gives the protein CASSFGGSYEQYF.

This CDR3 is CASSYGGGQAYEQYF. The CDR3 DNA is TGTGCCAGCAGTTACGGGGGTGGACAGGCCTACGAGCAGTACTTC. This chain uses TRBV6-5 with TRBJ2-7; 7 nucleotides line up with TRBD1. Trimming took 2 bases from V and 2 from J; bases not matched to a gene: 6. The germline CDR1 and CDR2 sequences are MNHEY and SVGAGI. The CDR3 is 15 amino acids.

This clone was recorded a few times. V usage is TRBV2 and J usage is TRBJ1-2, with unresolved D. The V gene lost 2 bases and the J gene lost 2 bases, with 3 bases spanning the gap. Germline CDR1 is SNHLY and CDR2 is FYNNEI. The CDR3 is 12 amino acids. This CDR3 is CASSEQNYGYTF. The CDR3, as DNA: TGTGCCAGCAGTGAACAGAACTATGGCTACACCTTC.

This clone occurred a few times. V and J are TRBV27 and TRBJ2-1; perhaps TRBD2 as D (5 bases). The germline CDR1 and CDR2 sequences are MNHEY and SMNVEV (reference sequence). This CDR3 is 13 amino acids long. V lost 5 bases, J lost 5 bases, and 10 bases lay in between. CDR3 sequence (DNA): TGTGCCAGCAGTCTCGGGATCAACAATGAGCAGTTCTTC. This sequence encodes CASSLGINNEQFF.

The chain carries TRBV7-6 and TRBJ2-1; the D is unclear. The CDR3 consists of 15 residues. V dropped 5 bases and J dropped 6 bases, with 17 bases sitting between them. Germline CDR1 reads SGHVS; CDR2 reads FNYEAQ. CDR3 in DNA: TGTGCCAGCAGCCTACTAACTCAGAAGTCCAATGAGCAGTTCTTC. This translates into CASSLLTQKSNEQFF. The whole variable domain, filled in from reference TRBV7-6 and TRBJ2-1, reads GAGVSQSPRYKVTKRGQDVALRCDPISGHVSLYWYRQALGQGPEFLTYFNYEAQQDKSGLPNDRFSAERPEGSISTLTIQRTEQRDSAMYRCASSLLTQKSNEQFFGPGTRLTVL.

This clone was detected once. V gene TRBV2 combines with J gene TRBJ2-2; TRBD2 aligns across 8 bases. The CDR3 is 13 amino acids. Per germline, CDR1 SNHLY and CDR2 FYNNEI. V lost 6 bases and J lost 6; bases outside the gene matches: 3. The chain's CDR3 is CASRGLAPGELFF. Here the CDR3 DNA reads TGTGCCAGCAGAGGACTAGCTCCCGGGGAGCTGTTTTTT.

The chain carries TRBV5-3 and TRBJ2-3; perhaps TRBD1 as D (6 bases). TRBV5-3 is flagged as an ORF with uncertain function. The CDR3 loop spans 16 amino acids. Trimming stripped 4 bases from V and 3 bases from J, with 18 bases between. The DNA of the CDR3 is TGTGCCAGAAGCGCGAACAGGGATGGGTTAACAGATACGCAGTATTTT. This gives the protein CARSANRDGLTDTQYF.

The V call is TRBV7-9, the J call TRBJ1-2; D not resolved. The CDR3 is 12 residues long. Trimming removed 1 base at V and 6 bases at J, with 6 bases between. Germline V lookup: CDR1 SEHNR, CDR2 FQNEAQ (reference sequence). In DNA form, the CDR3 reads TGTGCCAGCAGCTTAGTCGGGGATGGCTACACCTTC. Protein product: CASSLVGDGYTF. Filled out from reference TRBV7-9 and TRBJ1-2, the complete variable domain reads DTGVSQNPRHKITKRGQNVTFRCDPISEHNRLYWYRQTLGQGPEFLTYFQNEAQLEKSRLLSDRFSAERPKGSFSTLEIQRTEQGDSAMYLCASSLVGDGYTFGSGTRLTVV.

The genes are TRBV2 and TRBJ2-7; tentative D call: TRBD1 (5 bases). Looked up from germline, CDR1 is SNHLY and CDR2 is FYNNEI. Trimming removed 8 bases from V and 2 bases from J, with 16 bases in between. The CDR3 sequence is 14 residues long. CDR3 sequence: CASHTGSDPYEQYF. The CDR3 nucleotides read TGTGCCAGCCACACAGGCAGCGATCCCTACGAGCAGTACTTC.

The CDR3, as DNA: TGCGCCAGCAGCCGGTTAACAGGACAGGGGTCCCCCGGGGAGCTGTTTTTT. It codes for CASSRLTGQGSPGELFF. The chain uses TRBV5-1 and TRBJ2-2, with 9 bases lining up with TRBD1. The V gene's germline CDR1 is SGHRS and CDR2 YFSETQ. The CDR3 sequence is 17 residues long. With 4 bases clipped from V and 6 bases from J, the junction kept 13 bases outside the gene matches.

The V call is TRBV9, the J call TRBJ2-1, with a tentative D call TRBD2 (6 bases). CDR1 is SGDLS and CDR2 is YYNGEE in the germline V gene. The CDR3 has 16 residues. Trimming cost V 3 bases and J 2 bases, with 15 bases left between them. The DNA of the CDR3 is TGTGCCAGCAGCGGGGGAGGTCTAGAGACCTACAATGAGCAGTTCTTC. It codes for CASSGGGLETYNEQFF.

The chain recombines TRBV6-5 with TRBJ1-5; no reliable D call. The germline V and J ends were trimmed by 5 bases and 7 bases, with 12 bases remaining between them. Germline CDR1 and CDR2: MNHEY and SVGAGI. There are 13 residues in the CDR3. In nucleotides, the CDR3 is TGTGCCAGCAGTACCCAGAGGGAACAGCCCCAGCATTTT. Its protein product is CASSTQREQPQHF.

The chain is built from TRBV2 and TRBJ2-7; 10 nucleotides match TRBD1. V lost 4 bases and J lost 7; bases outside the gene matches: 10. The germline V gene has CDR1 SNHLY and CDR2 FYNNEI. This CDR3 has 15 residues. CDR3 coding DNA: TGTGCCAGCAGTGCAACGGGGACAGGGGCTATGGAGCAGTACTTC. Protein sequence: CASSATGTGAMEQYF.